This TCR beta chain was found in a study of OX40 agonist ivuxolimab in advanced cancers. Study-level points and caveats: Doses of 0.1 to 3.0 mg/kg were accompanied by clonal expansion of CD4+ and CD8+ blood T cells by week 6. More expanded clones were seen, on average, in CD8+ T cells than in CD4+.

Collection of blood occurred at baseline, at cycle 4 day 1, and at cycle 7 day 1. A note on this clone: Its specificity is unknown.

The CDR3 sequence is 14 residues long. With 11 bases clipped from V and 2 bases from J, the junction kept 7 bases outside the gene matches. Per the germline V gene, CDR1 is MDHEN and CDR2 is SYDVKM. The protocol was immunoSEQ multiplex PCR, while the TCRdb copy is restricted to in-frame clones and leaves out a portion. The data contain 65,000 to 95,000 clones, 75% to 95% of them singletons. The sequencing used CD4+ or CD8+ T cells sorted from blood, collected in a trial of the OX40 agonist ivuxolimab. J is TRBJ2-5 and V is TRBV28; TRBD2 agrees at 11 bases. The TCR comes from an adult with an advanced solid tumor such as melanoma, head and neck, liver or kidney cancer. The CDR3 region has the DNA TGTGCCTCCAGACTAGCGGGACGACAAGAGACCCAGTACTTC. Translation gives CASRLAGRQETQYF.